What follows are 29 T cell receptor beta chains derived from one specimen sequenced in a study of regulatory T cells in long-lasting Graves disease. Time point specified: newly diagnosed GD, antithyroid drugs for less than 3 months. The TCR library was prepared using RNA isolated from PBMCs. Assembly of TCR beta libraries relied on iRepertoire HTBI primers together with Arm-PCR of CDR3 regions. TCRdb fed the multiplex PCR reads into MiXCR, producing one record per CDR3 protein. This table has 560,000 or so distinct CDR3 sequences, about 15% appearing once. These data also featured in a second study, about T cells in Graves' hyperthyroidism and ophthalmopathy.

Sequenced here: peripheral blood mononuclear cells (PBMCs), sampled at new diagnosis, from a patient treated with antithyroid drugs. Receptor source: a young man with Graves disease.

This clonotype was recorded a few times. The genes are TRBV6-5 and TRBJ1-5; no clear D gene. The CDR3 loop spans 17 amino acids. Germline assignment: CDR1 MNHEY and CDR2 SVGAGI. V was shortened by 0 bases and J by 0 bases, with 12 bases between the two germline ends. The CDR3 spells CASSYSDIRYSNQPQHF. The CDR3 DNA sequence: TGTGCCAGCAGTTACTCTGACATTCGATATAGCAATCAGCCCCAGCATTTT.

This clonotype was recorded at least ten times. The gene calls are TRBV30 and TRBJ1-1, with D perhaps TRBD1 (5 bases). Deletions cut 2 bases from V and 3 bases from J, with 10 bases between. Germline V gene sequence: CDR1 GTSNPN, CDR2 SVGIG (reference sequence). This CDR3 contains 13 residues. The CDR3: CAWSPVQDTEAFF. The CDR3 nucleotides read TGTGCCTGGAGTCCCGTACAGGACACTGAAGCTTTCTTT. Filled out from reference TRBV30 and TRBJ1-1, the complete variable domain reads SQTIHQWPATLVQPVGSPLSLECTVEGTSNPNLYWYRQAAGRGLQLLFYSVGIGQISSEVPQNLSASRPQDRQFILSSKKLLLSDSGFYLCAWSPVQDTEAFFGQGTRLTVV.

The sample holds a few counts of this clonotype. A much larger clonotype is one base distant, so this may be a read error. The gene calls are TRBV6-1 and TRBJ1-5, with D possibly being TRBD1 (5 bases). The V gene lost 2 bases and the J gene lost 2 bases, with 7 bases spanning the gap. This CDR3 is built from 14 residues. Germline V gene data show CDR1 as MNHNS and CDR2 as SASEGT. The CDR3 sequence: CASSEWGGNQPQHF. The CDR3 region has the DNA TGTGCCAGCAGTGAATGGGGGGGCAATCAGCCCCAGCATTTT.

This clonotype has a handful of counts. In DNA form, the CDR3 reads TGCGCCAGCAGCTTGGGGCAATCATTGAGCGGCTTCGATGAGCAGTTCTTC. It translates to CASSLGQSLSGFDEQFF. The rearrangement links TRBV5-1 to TRBJ2-1; D perhaps matches TRBD2 (5 bases). The CDR3 sequence is 17 residues long. V lost 0 bases to trimming and J lost 8 bases, with 21 bases between them. Germline CDR1 and CDR2: SGHRS and YFSETQ. Full variable domain (remainder filled in from reference TRBV5-1 and TRBJ2-1): KAGVTQTPRYLIKTRGQQVTLSCSPISGHRSVSWYQQTPGQGLQFLFEYFSETQRNKGNFPGRFSGRQFSNSRSEMNVSTLELGDSALYLCASSLGQSLSGFDEQFFGPGTRLTVL.

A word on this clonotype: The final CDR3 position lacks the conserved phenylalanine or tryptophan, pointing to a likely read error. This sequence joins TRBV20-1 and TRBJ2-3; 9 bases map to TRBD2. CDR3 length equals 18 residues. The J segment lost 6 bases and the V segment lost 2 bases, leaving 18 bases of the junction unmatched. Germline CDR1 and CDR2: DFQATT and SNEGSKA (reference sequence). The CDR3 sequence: CSARSPLGSGGISDTQYL. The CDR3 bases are TGCAGTGCTAGATCTCCCCTGGGAAGCGGGGGGATAAGCGATACGCAGTATCTT.

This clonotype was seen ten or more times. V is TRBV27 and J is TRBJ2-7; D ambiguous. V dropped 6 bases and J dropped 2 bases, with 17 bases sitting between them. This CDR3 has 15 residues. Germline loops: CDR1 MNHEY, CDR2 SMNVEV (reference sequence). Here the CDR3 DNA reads TGTGCCAGCAGCCCCATTCCCCTGGGGACCTACGAGCAGTACTTC. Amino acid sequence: CASSPIPLGTYEQYF.

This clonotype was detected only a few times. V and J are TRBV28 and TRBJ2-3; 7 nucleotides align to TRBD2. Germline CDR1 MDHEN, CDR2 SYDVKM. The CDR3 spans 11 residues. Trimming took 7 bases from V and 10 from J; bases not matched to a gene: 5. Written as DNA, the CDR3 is TGTGCCAGCACTACTAGCGTGGCGCAGTATTTT. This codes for CASTTSVAQYF.

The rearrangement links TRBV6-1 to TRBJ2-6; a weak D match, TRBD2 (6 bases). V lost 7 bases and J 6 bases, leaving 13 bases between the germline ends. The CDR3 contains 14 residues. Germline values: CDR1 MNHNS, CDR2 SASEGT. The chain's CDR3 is CASTFWGVANVLTF. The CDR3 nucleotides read TGTGCCAGCACCTTTTGGGGGGTGGCCAACGTCCTGACTTTC.

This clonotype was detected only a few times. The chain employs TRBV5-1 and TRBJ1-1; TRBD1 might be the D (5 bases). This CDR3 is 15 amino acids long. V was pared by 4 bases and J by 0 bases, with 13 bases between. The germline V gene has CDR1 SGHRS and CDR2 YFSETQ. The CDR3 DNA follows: TGCGCCAGCAGCAAGGACGGGACTATGAACACTGAAGCTTTCTTT. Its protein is CASSKDGTMNTEAFF.

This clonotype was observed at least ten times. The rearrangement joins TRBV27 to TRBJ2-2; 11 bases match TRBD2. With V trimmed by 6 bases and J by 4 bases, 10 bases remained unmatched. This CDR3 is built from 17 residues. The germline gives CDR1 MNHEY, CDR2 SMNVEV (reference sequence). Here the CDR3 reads CASSSILAGAGTGELFF. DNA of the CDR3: TGTGCCAGCAGCTCCATACTAGCGGGAGCGGGCACCGGGGAGCTGTTTTTT.

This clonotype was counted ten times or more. The CDR3 loop is CASSLAGQGDEQYF. The DNA for the CDR3 is TGTGCCAGCAGTTTGGCGGGACAGGGGGACGAGCAGTACTTC. The chain carries TRBV27 and TRBJ2-7; 11 bases agree with TRBD1. The CDR3 is 14 amino acids. Germline V CDR1 and CDR2: MNHEY, SMNVEV (reference sequence). Trimming at V came to 3 bases and at J to 5 bases, leaving 3 bases not matched to a gene.

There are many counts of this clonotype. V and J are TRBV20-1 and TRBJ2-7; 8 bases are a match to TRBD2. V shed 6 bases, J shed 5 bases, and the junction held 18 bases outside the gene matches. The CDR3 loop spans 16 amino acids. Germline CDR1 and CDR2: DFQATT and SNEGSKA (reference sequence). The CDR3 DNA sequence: TGCAGTGCCGTTGGGCGGGAGCGGGAGAGGGTCGACGAGCAGTACTTC. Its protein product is CSAVGRERERVDEQYF.

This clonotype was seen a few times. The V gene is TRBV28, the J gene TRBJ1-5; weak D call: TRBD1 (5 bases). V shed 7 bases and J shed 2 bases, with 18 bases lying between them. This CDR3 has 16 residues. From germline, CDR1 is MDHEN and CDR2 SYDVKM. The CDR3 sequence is CASTTNQGIGNQPQHF. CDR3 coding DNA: TGTGCCAGCACGACCAATCAGGGAATTGGCAATCAGCCCCAGCATTTT.

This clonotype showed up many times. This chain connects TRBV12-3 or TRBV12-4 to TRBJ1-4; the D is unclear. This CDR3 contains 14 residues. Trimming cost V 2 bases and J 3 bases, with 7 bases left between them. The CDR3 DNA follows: TGTGCCAGCAGTTTATGGGGAGCTAATGAAAAACTGTTTTTT. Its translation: CASSLWGANEKLFF.

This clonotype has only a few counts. The CDR3 is CASSSRERSTDTQYF. In DNA, the CDR3 is TGCGCCAGCAGCTCCCGGGAGAGAAGCACAGATACGCAGTATTTT. The rearrangement links TRBV4-1 to TRBJ2-3; the D gene is possibly TRBD2 (6 bases). CDR3 length: 15 amino acids. Trimming took 5 bases from V and 0 from J, leaving 12 bases between them. Per germline, CDR1 MGHRA and CDR2 YSYEKL.

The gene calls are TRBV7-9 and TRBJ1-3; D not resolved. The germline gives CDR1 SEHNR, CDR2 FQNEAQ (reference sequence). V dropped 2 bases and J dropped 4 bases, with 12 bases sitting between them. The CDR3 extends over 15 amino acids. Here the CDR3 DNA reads TGTGCCAGCAGCTTACCTGCCAGGTCCGGAAACACCATATATTTT. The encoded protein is CASSLPARSGNTIYF.

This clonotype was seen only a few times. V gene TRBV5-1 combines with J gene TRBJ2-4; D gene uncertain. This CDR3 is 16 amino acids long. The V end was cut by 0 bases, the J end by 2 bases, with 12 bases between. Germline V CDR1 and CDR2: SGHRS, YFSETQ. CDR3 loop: CASSLAIGITKNIQYF. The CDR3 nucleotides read TGCGCCAGCAGCTTGGCCATAGGGATAACCAAAAACATTCAGTACTTC.

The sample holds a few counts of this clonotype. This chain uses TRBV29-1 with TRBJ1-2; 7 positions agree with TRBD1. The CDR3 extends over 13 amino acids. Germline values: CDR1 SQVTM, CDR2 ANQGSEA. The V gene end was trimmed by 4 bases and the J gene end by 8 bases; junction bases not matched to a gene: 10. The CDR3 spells CSVGTPGQRGYTF. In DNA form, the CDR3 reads TGCAGCGTTGGGACCCCGGGACAGAGGGGCTACACCTTC.

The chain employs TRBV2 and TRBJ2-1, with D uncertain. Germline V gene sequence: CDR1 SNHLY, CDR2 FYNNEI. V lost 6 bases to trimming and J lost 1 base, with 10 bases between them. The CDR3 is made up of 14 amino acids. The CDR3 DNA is TGTGCCAGCAGAAGGGAATCGTCCTACAATGAGCAGTTCTTC. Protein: CASRRESSYNEQFF.

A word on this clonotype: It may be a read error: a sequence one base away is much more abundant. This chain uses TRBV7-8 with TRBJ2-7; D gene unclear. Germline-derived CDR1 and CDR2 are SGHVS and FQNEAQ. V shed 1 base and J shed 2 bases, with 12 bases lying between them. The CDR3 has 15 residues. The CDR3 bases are TGTGCCAGCAGCTTAGGGGTCCAGTCCCCCTACGAGCAGTACTTC. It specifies CASSLGVQSPYEQYF.

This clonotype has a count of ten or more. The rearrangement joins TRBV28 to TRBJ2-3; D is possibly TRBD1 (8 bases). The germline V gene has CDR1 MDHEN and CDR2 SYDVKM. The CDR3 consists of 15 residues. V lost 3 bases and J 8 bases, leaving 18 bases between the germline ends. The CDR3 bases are TGTGCCAGCAGTTTCTCCGCGGACAGGGAGGGTACGCAGTATTTT. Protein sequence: CASSFSADREGTQYF.

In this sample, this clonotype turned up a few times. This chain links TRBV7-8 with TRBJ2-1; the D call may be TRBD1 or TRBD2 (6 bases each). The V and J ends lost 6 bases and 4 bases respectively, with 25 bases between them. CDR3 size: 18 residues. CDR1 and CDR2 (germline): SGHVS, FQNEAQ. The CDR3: CASSRGHLSPGEYNEQFF. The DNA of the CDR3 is TGTGCCAGCAGTCGGGGGCATTTGTCACCGGGTGAATACAATGAGCAGTTCTTC.

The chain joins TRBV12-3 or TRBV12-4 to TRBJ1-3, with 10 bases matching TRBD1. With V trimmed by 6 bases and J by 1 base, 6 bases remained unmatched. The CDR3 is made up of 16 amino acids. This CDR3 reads CASRYGDRGSGNTIYF. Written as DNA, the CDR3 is TGTGCCAGCAGATACGGGGACAGGGGTTCTGGAAACACCATATATTTT.

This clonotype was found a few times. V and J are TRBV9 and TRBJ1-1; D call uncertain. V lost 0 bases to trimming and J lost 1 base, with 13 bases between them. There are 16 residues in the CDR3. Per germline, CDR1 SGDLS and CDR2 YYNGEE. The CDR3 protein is CASSVGEGHGNTEAFF. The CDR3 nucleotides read TGTGCCAGCAGCGTAGGGGAAGGGCACGGGAACACTGAAGCTTTCTTT.

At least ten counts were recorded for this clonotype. CDR3 sequence (DNA): TGTGCCAGCAGCCCCCCCCAGGGAATAACCGGGGAGCTGTTTTTT. Translating it yields CASSPPQGITGELFF. This chain connects TRBV7-2 to TRBJ2-2; a weak D match, TRBD1 (5 bases). Per the germline V gene, CDR1 is SGHTA and CDR2 is FQGNSA. V was trimmed by 5 bases and J by 5 bases, leaving 15 bases between them. The CDR3 extends over 15 amino acids.

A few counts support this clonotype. CDR3 residues: CASSQSGHPYEQYF. The CDR3 nucleotides are TGTGCCAGCAGCCAATCGGGACACCCCTACGAGCAGTACTTC. J is TRBJ2-7 and V is TRBV3-1, with D perhaps TRBD1 (6 bases). The CDR3 runs 14 residues. The germline V gene encodes CDR1 LGHDT and CDR2 YNNKEL (reference sequence). The V and J ends lost 2 bases and 2 bases respectively, with 10 bases between them.

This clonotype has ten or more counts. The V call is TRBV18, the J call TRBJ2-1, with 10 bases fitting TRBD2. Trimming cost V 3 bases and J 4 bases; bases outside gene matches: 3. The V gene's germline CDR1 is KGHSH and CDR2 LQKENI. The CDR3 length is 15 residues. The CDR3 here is CASSPSGRIYNEQFF. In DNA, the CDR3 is TGTGCCAGCTCACCTAGCGGGAGGATTTACAATGAGCAGTTCTTC.

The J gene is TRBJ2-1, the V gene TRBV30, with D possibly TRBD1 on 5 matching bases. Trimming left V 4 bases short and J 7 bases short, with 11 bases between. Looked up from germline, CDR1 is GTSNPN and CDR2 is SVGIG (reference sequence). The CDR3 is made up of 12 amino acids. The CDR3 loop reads CAWTRQLNEQFF. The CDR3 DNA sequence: TGTGCCTGGACCCGACAGTTGAATGAGCAGTTCTTC. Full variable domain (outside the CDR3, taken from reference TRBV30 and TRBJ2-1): SQTIHQWPATLVQPVGSPLSLECTVEGTSNPNLYWYRQAAGRGLQLLFYSVGIGQISSEVPQNLSASRPQDRQFILSSKKLLLSDSGFYLCAWTRQLNEQFFGPGTRLTVL.

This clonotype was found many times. The CDR3 here is CASSLIDRGSYEQYF. In nucleotides, the CDR3 is TGTGCCAGCAGTTTAATCGACAGGGGCTCCTACGAGCAGTACTTC. The chain uses TRBV28 and TRBJ2-7, with 8 bases matching TRBD1. Germline loops: CDR1 MDHEN, CDR2 SYDVKM. The V gene end was trimmed by 2 bases and the J gene end by 0 bases; junction bases not matched to a gene: 3. CDR3 length equals 15 residues. The variable domain in full, with the rest retrieved from reference TRBV28 and TRBJ2-7, is DVKVTQSSRYLVKRTGEKVFLECVQDMDHENMFWYRQDPGLGLRLIYFSYDVKMKEKGDIPEGYSVSREKKERFSLILESASTNQTSMYLCASSLIDRGSYEQYFGPGTRLTVT.